These T cell receptor beta chains were read from a single sample in a study of OX40 agonist ivuxolimab in advanced cancers. Clones were read by immunoSEQ multiplex PCR, and TCRdb kept only the in-frame ones, dropping some. Of tens of thousands of clones listed, 88% were seen once; the top ten hold 0.95% to 1.3%. This specimen consisted of CD4+ or CD8+ T cells sorted from blood, obtained in a trial of the OX40 agonist ivuxolimab. These receptors were collected from an adult with an advanced solid tumor such as melanoma, head and neck, liver or kidney cancer. CDR3s include the opening cysteine and the closing phenylalanine or tryptophan. Fields, in order: V gene, D gene, J gene, CDR3 DNA, CDR3 protein. D genes are given only for firm matches.

v_call: TRBV9
d_call: NA
j_call: TRBJ1-2
cdr3_nt: TGTGCCAGCAGCCCAGAGGGGGGCCTTACAGGGAGCTATGGCTACACCTTC
cdr3_aa: CASSPEGGLTGSYGYTF

v_call: TRBV18
d_call: NA
j_call: TRBJ2-7
cdr3_nt: TGTGCCAGCTCACCGGGGGGTTTCGGGGAGCAGTACTTC
cdr3_aa: CASSPGGFGEQYF

v_call: TRBV7-2
d_call: TRBD1
j_call: TRBJ2-7
cdr3_nt: TGTGCCAGCAGCTCGCCGGTCCCGGGACAGGCACCAAGGGCCTACGAGCAGTACTTC
cdr3_aa: CASSSPVPGQAPRAYEQYF

v_call: TRBV6-6
d_call: TRBD1
j_call: TRBJ1-5
cdr3_nt: TGTGCCAGCAGTTACGGGGGGACAGGCTATCAGCCCCAGCATTTT
cdr3_aa: CASSYGGTGYQPQHF

v_call: TRBV4-3
d_call: TRBD1
j_call: TRBJ2-2
cdr3_nt: TGCGCCAGCAGCCAAGAAGGGGGCCCGACGAACACCGGGGAGCTGTTTTTT
cdr3_aa: CASSQEGGPTNTGELFF

v_call: TRBV2
d_call: NA
j_call: TRBJ1-6
cdr3_nt: TGTGCCAGCAGTGAAGCACGTCTCTATAATTCACCCCTCCACTTT
cdr3_aa: CASSEARLYNSPLHF

v_call: TRBV7-2
d_call: TRBD2
j_call: TRBJ2-3
cdr3_nt: TGTGCCAGCAGCTGGACTAGCGGGGGAACAGATACGCAGTATTTT
cdr3_aa: CASSWTSGGTDTQYF

v_call: TRBV10-2
d_call: NA
j_call: TRBJ2-3
cdr3_nt: TGCGCCAGCAGTCCCGACGCAGTCCCCGGAGATACGCAGTATTTT
cdr3_aa: CASSPDAVPGDTQYF

v_call: TRBV5-5
d_call: TRBD1
j_call: TRBJ2-7
cdr3_nt: TGTGCCAGCAGCCTCGATTGGGGACAGAGCTCCTACGAGCAGTACTTC
cdr3_aa: CASSLDWGQSSYEQYF

v_call: TRBV5-5
d_call: TRBD1
j_call: TRBJ1-4
cdr3_nt: TGTGCCAGCAGCCCAGGGGGAAATGGTAATGAAAAACTGTTTTTT
cdr3_aa: CASSPGGNGNEKLFF